This TCR beta chain was captured in a study of T-cell memory formation after mild COVID-19. The germline gives CDR1 SGDLS, CDR2 YYNGEE. Trimming cost V 5 bases and J 0 bases, with 8 bases left between them. The CDR3 is 14 amino acids. TCRdb independently ran MiXCR on the 5' RACE reads; one entry per CDR3 protein. This sample yields 100,000 to 150,000 distinct CDR3 sequences, of which approximately 15% are seen a single time; roughly 5% belongs to the top ten. V and J are TRBV9 and TRBJ2-2; D gene unclear. The sample comprised PBMCs or a T cell subset sorted from them (not recorded which). The receptor comes from a man aged 18 to 29 who had mild COVID-19 (a few samples of this study predate the infection). Cell type and time point are not known. The CDR3 sequence is CASSTLPNTGELFF. The CDR3 coding sequence is TGTGCCAGCAGTACCCTACCGAACACCGGGGAGCTGTTTTTT.